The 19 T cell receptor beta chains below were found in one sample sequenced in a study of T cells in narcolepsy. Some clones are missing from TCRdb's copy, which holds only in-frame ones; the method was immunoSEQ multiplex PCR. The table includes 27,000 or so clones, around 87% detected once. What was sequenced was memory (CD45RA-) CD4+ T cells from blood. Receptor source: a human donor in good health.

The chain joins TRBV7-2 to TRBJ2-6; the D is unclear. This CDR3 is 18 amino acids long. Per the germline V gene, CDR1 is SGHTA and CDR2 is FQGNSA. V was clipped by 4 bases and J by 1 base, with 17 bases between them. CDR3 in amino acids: CASSSHALSLSGANVLTF. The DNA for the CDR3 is TGTGCCAGCAGCTCACATGCCTTGTCATTATCTGGGGCCAACGTCCTGACTTTC.

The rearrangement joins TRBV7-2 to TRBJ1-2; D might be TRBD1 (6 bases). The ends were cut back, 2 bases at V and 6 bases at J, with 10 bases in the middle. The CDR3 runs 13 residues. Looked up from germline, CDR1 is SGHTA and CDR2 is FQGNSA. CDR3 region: CASSLKGGHGYTF. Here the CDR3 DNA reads TGTGCCAGCAGCTTAAAAGGGGGGCATGGCTACACCTTC.

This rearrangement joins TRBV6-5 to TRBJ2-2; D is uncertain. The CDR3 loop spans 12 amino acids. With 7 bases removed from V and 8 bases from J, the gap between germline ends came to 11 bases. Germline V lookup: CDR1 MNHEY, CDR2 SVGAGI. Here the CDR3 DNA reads TGTGCCAGCACCTCTACCGAGGGGGAGCTGTTTTTT. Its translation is CASTSTEGELFF.

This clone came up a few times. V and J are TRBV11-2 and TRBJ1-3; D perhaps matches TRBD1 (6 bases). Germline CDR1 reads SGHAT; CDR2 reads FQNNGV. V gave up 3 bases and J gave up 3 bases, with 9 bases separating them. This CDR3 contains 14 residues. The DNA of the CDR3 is TGTGCCAGCAGCTTGGGGGCCAATGGAAACACCATATATTTT. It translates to CASSLGANGNTIYF.

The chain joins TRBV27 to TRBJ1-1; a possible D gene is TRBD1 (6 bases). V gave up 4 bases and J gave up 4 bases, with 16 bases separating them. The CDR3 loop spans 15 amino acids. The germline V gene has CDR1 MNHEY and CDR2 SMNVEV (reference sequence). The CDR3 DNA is TGTGCCAGCAGTTCGACTACAGGGAGGAGCACTGAAGCTTTCTTT. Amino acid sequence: CASSSTTGRSTEAFF.

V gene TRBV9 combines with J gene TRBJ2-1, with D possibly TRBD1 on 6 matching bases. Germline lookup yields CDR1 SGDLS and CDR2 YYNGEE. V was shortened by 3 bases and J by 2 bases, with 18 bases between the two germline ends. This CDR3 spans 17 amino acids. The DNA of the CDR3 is TGTGCCAGCAGCGCAAGTCGGGACACCCGACCCTACAATGAGCAGTTCTTC. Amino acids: CASSASRDTRPYNEQFF.

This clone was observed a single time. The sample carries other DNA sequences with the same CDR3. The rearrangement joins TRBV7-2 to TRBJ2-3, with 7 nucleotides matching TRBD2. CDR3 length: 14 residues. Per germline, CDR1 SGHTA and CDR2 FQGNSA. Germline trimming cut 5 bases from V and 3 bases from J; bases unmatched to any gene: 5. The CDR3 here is CASSLARGTDTQYF. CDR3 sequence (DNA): TGTGCCAGCAGCCTTGCGCGGGGGACAGATACGCAGTATTTT.

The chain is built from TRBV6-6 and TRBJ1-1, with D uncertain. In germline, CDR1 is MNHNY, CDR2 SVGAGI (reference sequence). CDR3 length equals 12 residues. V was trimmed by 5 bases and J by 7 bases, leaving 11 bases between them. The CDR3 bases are TGTGCCAGCAGTCAGGACCGCCTTGAAGCTTTCTTT. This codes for CASSQDRLEAFF.

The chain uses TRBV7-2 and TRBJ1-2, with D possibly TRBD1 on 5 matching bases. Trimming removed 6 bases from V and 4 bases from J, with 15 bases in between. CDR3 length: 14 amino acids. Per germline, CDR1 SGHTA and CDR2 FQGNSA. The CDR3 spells CASSPGTGIYGYTF. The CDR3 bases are TGTGCCAGCAGTCCCGGGACGGGGATCTATGGCTACACCTTC.

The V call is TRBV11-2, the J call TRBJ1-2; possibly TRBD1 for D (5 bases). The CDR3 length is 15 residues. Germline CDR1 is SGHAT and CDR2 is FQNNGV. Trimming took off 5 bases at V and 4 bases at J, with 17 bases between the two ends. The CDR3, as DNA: TGTGCCAGCAGCGTCGCGGGGGGTCTTCGCTATGGCTACACCTTC. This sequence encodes CASSVAGGLRYGYTF.

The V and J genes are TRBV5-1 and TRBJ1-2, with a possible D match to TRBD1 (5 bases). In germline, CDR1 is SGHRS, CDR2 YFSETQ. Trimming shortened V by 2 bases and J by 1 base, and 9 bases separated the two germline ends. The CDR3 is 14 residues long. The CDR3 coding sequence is TGCGCCAGCAGCTTTGACAGCCATAACTATGGCTACACCTTC. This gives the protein CASSFDSHNYGYTF.

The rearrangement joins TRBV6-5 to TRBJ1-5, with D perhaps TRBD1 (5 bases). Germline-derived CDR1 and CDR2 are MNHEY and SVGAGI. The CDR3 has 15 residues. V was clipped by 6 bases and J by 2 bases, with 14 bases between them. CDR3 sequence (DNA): TGTGCCAGCAGCCGCGGGGGGAGCGGCAATCAGCCCCAGCATTTT. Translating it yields CASSRGGSGNQPQHF.

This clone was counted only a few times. The CDR3 loop is CAISQGNQPQHF. CDR3 DNA sequence: TGTGCCATCAGCCAGGGGAATCAGCCCCAGCATTTT. This sequence joins TRBV10-3 and TRBJ1-5; D may be TRBD1 (6 bases). This CDR3 has 12 amino acids. Germline V gene lookup returns CDR1 ENHRY and CDR2 SYGVKD. Trimming took off 6 bases at V and 4 bases at J, with 7 bases between the two ends.

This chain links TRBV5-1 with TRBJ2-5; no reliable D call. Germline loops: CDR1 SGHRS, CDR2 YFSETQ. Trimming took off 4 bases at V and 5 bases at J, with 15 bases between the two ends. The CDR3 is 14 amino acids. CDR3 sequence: CASSPAQAVETQYF. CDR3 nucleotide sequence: TGCGCCAGCAGCCCCGCCCAGGCTGTGGAGACCCAGTACTTC.

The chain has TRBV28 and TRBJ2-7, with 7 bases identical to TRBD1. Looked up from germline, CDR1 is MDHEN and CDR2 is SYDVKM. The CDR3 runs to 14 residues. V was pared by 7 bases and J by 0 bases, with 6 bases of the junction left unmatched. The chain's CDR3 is CASTQTGHSYEQYF. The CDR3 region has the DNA TGTGCCAGCACTCAGACAGGGCACTCCTACGAGCAGTACTTC.

The DNA of the CDR3 is TGTGCCAGCAGTGATCCGACAGGACAGCAGTTCTTC. Translation: CASSDPTGQQFF. V usage is TRBV25-1 and J usage is TRBJ2-1; possible D gene TRBD1, 6 bases. This CDR3 has 12 amino acids. Per the germline V gene, CDR1 is MGHDK and CDR2 is SYGVNS. Between the trimmed V and J ends, which lost 3 bases and 11 bases, there was a span of 11 bases.

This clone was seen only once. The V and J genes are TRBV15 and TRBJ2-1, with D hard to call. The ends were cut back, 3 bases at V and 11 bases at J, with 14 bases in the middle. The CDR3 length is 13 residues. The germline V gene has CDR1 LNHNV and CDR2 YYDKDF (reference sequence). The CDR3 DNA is TGTGCCACCAGCAGGGACGACCGACGTAAGCAGTTCTTC. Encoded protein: CATSRDDRRKQFF.

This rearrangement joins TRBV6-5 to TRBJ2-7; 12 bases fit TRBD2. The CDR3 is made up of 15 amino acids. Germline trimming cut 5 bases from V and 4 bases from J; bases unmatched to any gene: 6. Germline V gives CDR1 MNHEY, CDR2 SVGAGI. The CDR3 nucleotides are TGTGCCAGCAGTACGCGACTAGCGGGAGCGTACGAGCAGTACTTC. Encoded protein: CASSTRLAGAYEQYF.

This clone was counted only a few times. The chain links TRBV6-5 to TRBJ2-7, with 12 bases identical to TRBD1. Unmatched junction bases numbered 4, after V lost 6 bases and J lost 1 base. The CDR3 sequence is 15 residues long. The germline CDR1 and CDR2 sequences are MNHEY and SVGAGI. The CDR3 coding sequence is TGTGCCAGCAGCTCGGGACAGGGGGCATCCTACGAGCAGTACTTC. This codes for CASSSGQGASYEQYF.